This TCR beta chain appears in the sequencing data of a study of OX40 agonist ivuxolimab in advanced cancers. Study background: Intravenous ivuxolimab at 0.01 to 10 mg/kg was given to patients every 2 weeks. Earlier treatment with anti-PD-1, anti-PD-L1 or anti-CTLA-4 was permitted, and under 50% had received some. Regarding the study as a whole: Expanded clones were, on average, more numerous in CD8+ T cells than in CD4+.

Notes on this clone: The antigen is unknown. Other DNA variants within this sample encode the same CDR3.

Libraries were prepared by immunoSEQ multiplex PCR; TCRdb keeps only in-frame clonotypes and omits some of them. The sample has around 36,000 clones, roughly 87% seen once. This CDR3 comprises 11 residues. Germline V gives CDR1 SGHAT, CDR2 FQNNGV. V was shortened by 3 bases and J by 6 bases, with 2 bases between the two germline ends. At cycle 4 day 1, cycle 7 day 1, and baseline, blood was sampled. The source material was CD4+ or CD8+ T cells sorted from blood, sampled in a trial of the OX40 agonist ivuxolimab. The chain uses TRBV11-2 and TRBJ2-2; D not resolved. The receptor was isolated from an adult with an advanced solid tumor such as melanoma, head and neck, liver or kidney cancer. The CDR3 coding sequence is TGTGCCAGCAGCTTCCCCGGGGAGCTGTTTTTT. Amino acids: CASSFPGELFF.